These 25 T cell receptor beta chains originate from one sample sequenced in a study of blood T cell repertoires in COVID-19. Profiling relied on immunoSEQ multiplex PCR, and the TCRdb table lists in-frame clones only, not all of them. The top ten hold 2% to 2.5% of the sample, which has about 280,000 clones, roughly nine tenths seen once. Material: peripheral blood. These TCRs come from a woman aged 50 to 65 who had recovered from COVID-19.

The chain links TRBV6-6 to TRBJ1-1; D gene uncertain. The V end was cut by 5 bases, the J end by 1 base, with 14 bases between. CDR1 MNHNY and CDR2 SVGAGI come from the germline V gene (reference sequence). The CDR3 is 15 residues long. The CDR3 region is CASSRTDSRNTEAFF. CDR3 nucleotides: TGTGCCAGCAGTCGGACCGATTCTAGGAACACTGAAGCTTTCTTT.

This chain connects TRBV9 to TRBJ2-1; the D gene is possibly TRBD2 (6 bases). CDR3 size: 16 residues. The germline V gene encodes CDR1 SGDLS and CDR2 YYNGEE. V lost 0 bases, J lost 9 bases, and 19 bases lay in between. In nucleotides, the CDR3 is TGTGCCAGCAGCGTAGACGGCGGGGCGAACTTGGGTGAGCAGTTCTTC. As protein: CASSVDGGANLGEQFF.

The chain employs TRBV7-2 and TRBJ2-4; D might be TRBD1 (6 bases). CDR1 is SGHTA and CDR2 is FQGNSA in the germline V gene. V was clipped by 4 bases and J by 12 bases, with 19 bases between them. The CDR3 is 14 amino acids. This CDR3 reads CASSSSPGQKYQYF. In DNA, the CDR3 is TGTGCCAGCAGCTCATCACCCGGACAGAAATATCAGTACTTC.

The sample holds a few counts of this clone. The rearrangement uses TRBV27 and TRBJ1-5, with D hard to call. The CDR3 is 14 residues long. V was shortened by 6 bases and J by 1 base, with 10 bases between the two germline ends. Germline loops: CDR1 MNHEY, CDR2 SMNVEV (reference sequence). The CDR3 loop is CASRSAGSNQPQHF. CDR3 DNA: TGTGCCAGCAGATCCGCGGGCAGCAATCAGCCCCAGCATTTT.

The rearrangement joins TRBV4-1 to TRBJ2-5, with 7 bases that match TRBD2. Germline V gene lookup returns CDR1 MGHRA and CDR2 YSYEKL. Trimming cost V 1 base and J 3 bases; bases outside gene matches: 5. This CDR3 is 15 amino acids long. CDR3 loop: CASSQGSRGEETQYF. CDR3 nucleotide sequence: TGCGCCAGCAGCCAAGGATCCCGGGGGGAAGAGACCCAGTACTTC.

The chain recombines TRBV7-9 with TRBJ2-3; maybe TRBD1 (5 bases). V was pared by 5 bases and J by 5 bases, with 11 bases between. CDR1 is SEHNR, CDR2 FQNEAQ, per germline (reference sequence). This CDR3 is 13 amino acids long. The CDR3 reads CASSPPTEDTQYF. The CDR3, as DNA: TGTGCCAGCAGCCCACCGACAGAAGATACGCAGTATTTT.

This clone was found once. In DNA form, the CDR3 reads TGTGCCACCAGTGATCGAGGCTCCCCCAGGGACAATGAGCAGTTCTTC. It translates to CATSDRGSPRDNEQFF. The gene calls are TRBV24-1 and TRBJ2-1, with TRBD1 as a possible D gene (5 bases). The germline V gene has CDR1 KGHDR and CDR2 SFDVKD. With 3 bases removed from V and 5 bases from J, the gap between germline ends came to 16 bases. The CDR3 runs 16 residues.

The chain links TRBV5-6 to TRBJ1-1; TRBD1 agrees at 7 bases. The J segment lost 4 bases and the V segment lost 3 bases, leaving 12 bases of the junction unmatched. Germline assignment: CDR1 SGHDT and CDR2 YYEEEE. The CDR3 has 16 residues. CDR3 residues: CASSSDRAGLSTEAFF. DNA of the CDR3: TGTGCCAGCAGCTCCGACAGGGCAGGATTGAGCACTGAAGCTTTCTTT.

This clone was detected a few times. The rearrangement uses TRBV30 and TRBJ2-1, with TRBD1 identical over 11 bases. CDR1 and CDR2 from the germline V gene are GTSNPN and SVGIG (reference sequence). This CDR3 is 17 amino acids long. Trimming took 0 bases from V and 7 from J; bases not matched to a gene: 11. The CDR3: CAWSVLEGQGAPNEQFF. The CDR3 nucleotides are TGTGCCTGGAGTGTACTGGAAGGACAGGGGGCGCCTAATGAGCAGTTCTTC.

In its sample, this clone was seen once. The V and J genes are TRBV5-1 and TRBJ1-6; unclear D gene. Germline V gene sequence: CDR1 SGHRS, CDR2 YFSETQ. V lost 2 bases and J 0 bases, leaving 12 bases between the germline ends. The length of the CDR3 is 17 residues. Written as DNA, the CDR3 is TGCGCCAGCAGCTTTGGTCGAGGATACTCCTATAATTCACCCCTCCACTTT. Its translation: CASSFGRGYSYNSPLHF.

V is TRBV18 and J is TRBJ2-1; TRBD2 agrees at 7 bases. The V and J ends lost 5 bases and 0 bases, in that order; junction bases with no gene match: 16. This CDR3 contains 19 residues. Germline values: CDR1 KGHSH, CDR2 LQKENI. The CDR3 DNA sequence: TGTGCCAGCTCAACGGAGCGGGACTCTCATGGGCCCTCCTACAATGAGCAGTTCTTC. Protein product: CASSTERDSHGPSYNEQFF. The full variable domain, rest sourced from reference TRBV18 and TRBJ2-1, is NAGVMQNPRHLVRRRGQEARLRCSPMKGHSHVYWYRQLPEEGLKFMVYLQKENIIDESGMPKERFSAEFPKEGPSILRIQQVVRGDSAAYFCASSTERDSHGPSYNEQFFGPGTRLTVL.

This rearrangement joins TRBV4-1 to TRBJ2-2, with a possible D match to TRBD2 (5 bases). V lost 0 bases and J 6 bases, leaving 17 bases between the germline ends. CDR1 and CDR2 (germline): MGHRA, YSYEKL. This CDR3 contains 17 residues. CDR3 sequence: CASSQERVGFAAGELFF. The CDR3 DNA sequence: TGCGCCAGCAGCCAAGAGAGGGTTGGTTTCGCGGCCGGGGAGCTGTTTTTT.

V and J are TRBV30 and TRBJ1-4; D gene unclear. CDR1 is GTSNPN and CDR2 is SVGIG in the germline V gene (reference sequence). V was trimmed by 0 bases and J by 0 bases, leaving 17 bases between them. This CDR3 is built from 18 residues. The CDR3 region has the DNA TGTGCCTGGAGTGTAGCCAGGCACACCCGCTCAACTAATGAAAAACTGTTTTTT. As protein: CAWSVARHTRSTNEKLFF.

The chain recombines TRBV30 with TRBJ1-4; 7 bases agree with TRBD1. With V trimmed by 5 bases and J by 8 bases, 8 bases remained unmatched. Germline V CDR1 and CDR2: GTSNPN, SVGIG (reference sequence). CDR3 length: 13 amino acids. The CDR3 is CAWDGTVGEKLFF. CDR3 bases: TGTGCCTGGGACGGGACAGTAGGCGAAAAACTGTTTTTT.

The V gene is TRBV7-3, the J gene TRBJ1-3; D may be TRBD1 (5 bases). Looked up from germline, CDR1 is SGHTA and CDR2 is FQGTGA. The ends were cut back, 5 bases at V and 2 bases at J, with 7 bases in the middle. The CDR3 totals 13 residues. Here the CDR3 reads CASSQGTGNTIYF. The CDR3 DNA is TGTGCCAGCAGCCAGGGAACTGGAAACACCATATATTTT.

The chain combines TRBV18 with TRBJ2-7; tentative D call: TRBD1 (6 bases). Per germline, CDR1 KGHSH and CDR2 LQKENI. Trimming cost V 2 bases and J 6 bases, with 8 bases left between them. This CDR3 has 12 residues. The CDR3 protein is CASSPDRSEQYF. CDR3 nucleotides: TGTGCCAGCTCACCAGACAGGTCCGAGCAGTACTTC.

The CDR3 loop reads CASSLASRGSSYNEQFF. CDR3 nucleotides: TGTGCCAGCAGCTTAGCCTCCAGGGGCAGCTCCTACAATGAGCAGTTCTTC. The chain uses TRBV7-9 and TRBJ2-1; D may be TRBD1 (6 bases). CDR3 length: 17 residues. The germline CDR1 and CDR2 sequences are SEHNR and FQNEAQ (reference sequence). V was clipped by 0 bases and J by 0 bases, with 12 bases between them.

The V call is TRBV6-5, the J call TRBJ2-5, with a tentative D call TRBD2 (5 bases). CDR1 and CDR2 from the germline V gene are MNHEY and SVGAGI. Trimming left V 0 bases short and J 6 bases short, with 8 bases between. This CDR3 spans 13 amino acids. The CDR3 is CASSYSTGKTQYF. CDR3 coding DNA: TGTGCCAGCAGTTACTCGACGGGAAAGACCCAGTACTTC.

This chain links TRBV2 with TRBJ2-3, with 10 nucleotides matching TRBD1. V dropped 9 bases and J dropped 3; count of bases not matched to a gene: 6. This CDR3 is 14 amino acids long. CDR1 and CDR2 (germline): SNHLY, FYNNEI. Written as DNA, the CDR3 is TGTGCCAGGGGGACAGGGGACAAAACAGATACGCAGTATTTT. This sequence encodes CARGTGDKTDTQYF.

The chain joins TRBV4-2 to TRBJ2-5, with 10 bases that match TRBD1. This CDR3 has 15 residues. Germline V CDR1 and CDR2: LGHNA, YNFKEQ. The V gene end was trimmed by 4 bases and the J gene end by 4 bases; junction bases not matched to a gene: 6. DNA for the CDR3: TGTGCCAGCAGCCCGGGACAGGGGATTGCAGAGACCCAGTACTTC. Protein sequence: CASSPGQGIAETQYF.

As regards this clone: This could be a read error, since a much larger clone is one nucleotide away. The chain recombines TRBV7-9 with TRBJ1-1; 7 bases map to TRBD1. Germline CDR1 is SEHNR and CDR2 is FQNEAQ (reference sequence). Trimming at V came to 2 bases and at J to 5 bases, leaving 2 bases not matched to a gene. There are 13 residues in the CDR3. The CDR3 spells CASSLQGGTEAFF. The CDR3 nucleotides are TGTGCCAGCAGCTTACAGGGGGGAACTGAAGCTTTCTTT.

This sequence joins TRBV15 and TRBJ1-1; 7 nucleotides line up with TRBD1. The CDR3 loop spans 16 amino acids. Germline V gene sequence: CDR1 LNHNV, CDR2 YYDKDF (reference sequence). Unmatched junction bases numbered 17, after V lost 0 bases and J lost 13 bases. CDR3 loop: CATSRDPGTASRKGFF. CDR3 bases: TGTGCCACCAGCAGAGATCCCGGGACAGCCAGCCGGAAGGGTTTCTTT. The full variable domain, with the rest looked up from reference TRBV15 and TRBJ1-1, is DAMVIQNPRYQVTQFGKPVTLSCSQTLNHNVMYWYQQKSSQAPKLLFHYYDKDFNNEADTPDNFQSRRPNTSFCFLDIRSPGLGDTAMYLCATSRDPGTASRKGFFGQGTRLTVV.

The rearrangement links TRBV6-6 to TRBJ2-3, with 9 positions matching TRBD1. CDR1 is MNHNY, CDR2 SVGAGI, per germline (reference sequence). The CDR3 runs to 15 residues. After removal of 5 bases from V and 2 bases from J, the junction contained 5 bases not matched to a gene. CDR3 sequence: CASSPGQGHTDTQYF. The CDR3 nucleotides read TGTGCCAGCAGTCCGGGACAGGGCCACACAGATACGCAGTATTTT.

The chain recombines TRBV30 with TRBJ1-2; D remains unclear. The CDR3 is 12 amino acids. Trimming cost V 7 bases and J 5 bases, with 14 bases left between them. Germline CDR1 reads GTSNPN; CDR2 reads SVGIG (reference sequence). Here the CDR3 reads CAFTPAGYGYTF. In nucleotides, the CDR3 is TGTGCCTTCACCCCTGCGGGATATGGCTACACCTTC.

The genes are TRBV28 and TRBJ1-2; 8 nucleotides align to TRBD1. Germline trimming cut 5 bases from V and 8 bases from J; bases unmatched to any gene: 7. The CDR3 spans 13 residues. CDR1 and CDR2 (germline): MDHEN, SYDVKM. This chain's CDR3 is CASSLQGAGGYTF. CDR3 bases: TGTGCCAGCAGTCTCCAGGGGGCTGGGGGCTACACCTTC.